The following is a T cell receptor beta chain sequence with its context. This clone came up a few times. What antigen it recognizes has not been identified. Per-nucleotide qualities are absent, and no much larger clonotype sits a single base away. A single peripheral blood draw of approximately 100 mL on average was collected from each donor into heparinised tubes. A BD FACSAria II was used to sort naive, central memory, regulatory and stem cell-like memory CD4+ T cells with a panel that included CD45RO, CCR7, CD25, CD127, CD95 and CD27. Every sorted population had a purity above 95%. PBMCs were isolated right away by Lymphoprep density gradient centrifugation and were stained directly, without culture. Samples were stained and sorted in pairs, with one healthy donor and one patient per experiment, so that batch effects were minimized. The entire amount of isolated RNA was reverse transcribed using the High Capacity cDNA Reverse Transcription Kit, so the sequenced TCRB transcripts were expressed ones. Naive, central memory and regulatory T cell samples underwent deep immunoSEQ sequencing, averaging about 3.57 million total reads per sample. Sorted cells were lysed in RLT buffer and RNA was extracted with DNase-treated RNeasy Micro or Mini kits, depending on cell number. To prevent cross-contamination, each cell subset was processed individually, whereas patient and healthy donor samples were processed jointly. TCRB sequences were amplified from cDNA with the immunoSEQ multiplex PCR, producing 87-bp fragments spanning the CDR3 region. Sequencing of the amplicons was performed on the Illumina HiSeq platform. Per the original workflow: PCR bias was computationally corrected using synthetic template baselines, reads within Hamming distance 2 were collapsed, and singletons that could not be merged were discarded. Reads were aligned against IMGT so that V, D and J genes, CDR3 length and insertions or deletions at six rearrangement sites could be assigned. Clonotype counts were normalized to sorted cell number within each subset before computing true diversity and Gini coefficients with the tcR R package. Repertoire sharing was quantified using the overlap coefficient calculated on TCRB nucleotide sequences. Out-of-frame TCRB sequences from naive cells were analyzed to stand in for the pre-selection repertoire. TCRdb carries this immuneACCESS record with in-frame sequences only. Its versions omit some clonotypes, under half of them owing to an unresolved V gene in the studies checked, with the rest unexplained. V and J calls and clone size are given by that table; D and trimming were obtained from the DNA. The table for this sample lists fewer than 250,000 clones; roughly 13% of them were counted only once. The top ten clonotypes cover more than 0.02% of the sample.

Including the terminal cysteine and phenylalanine, the CDR3 comprises 16 residues. The DNA shown is the 48-base CDR3, in frame from base 1. V is pruned by 4 bases and J by 4 bases, leaving 5 bases of the junction without a gene match. The germline V gene gives CDR1 as SGHAT and CDR2 as FQNNGV. The data derive from a study of beta chain features in type 1 diabetes (dated by TCRdb to 2017 to 2018). Some background on the complete study: Mean age, gender distribution, total cell number and subset yield were not different between patients and healthy donors. Across all samples, fewer than 110,000,000 sorted cells were examined, and cell number per subset correlated strongly with RNA yield. In the study, recently diagnosed type 1 diabetes patients and matched healthy donors were compared on the TCRB repertoires of their sorted circulating CD4+ T cell subsets. Whereas all 28 donors provided naive and central memory subsets, regulatory and stem cell-like memory subsets were isolated from just 8 patients and roughly eight healthy donors.

Study-wide conclusions, independent of this receptor: In all four CD4+ subsets, TCRB CDR3 length was moderately but significantly shorter in type 1 diabetes patients. Because the HLA sub-analyses included only small numbers of individuals, any influence of HLA type on TCRB rearrangement was left unresolved. Naive, central memory and regulatory TCRB repertoires appeared to be more similar among patients than among healthy donors. PCR might favor shorter templates, but patient and control samples were amplified and corrected together, so any skew would affect both groups equally. At VDJ recombination sites, patients with type 1 diabetes made fewer insertions and deleted more nucleotides, a pattern implying thymic rearrangement abnormalities. Because cDNA was sequenced instead of genomic DNA, highly expressing activated cells could be over-represented, though the groups showed no difference in activation or CD3 levels.

Recombination connected TRBV11-2 to TRBJ2-5; 14 central nucleotides agree with TRBD2. This sequence originates from a woman aged 40 to 50 in good health. The sequencing sample was made of naive CD4+ T cells from blood. This sample's cell subset or site label indicates: true naive CD4+ T cells. The DNA sequence follows: TGTGCCAGCAGCTCGGGGACTAGCGGGGGTCGAGAGACCCAGTACTTC. The translation is CASSSGTSGGRETQYF.